The 4 T cell receptor beta chains given below trace back to one sample, sequenced in a study of blood T cell repertoires in COVID-19. TCRdb's copy holds only in-frame clones and misses some; the assay was immunoSEQ multiplex PCR. The repertoire includes fewer than 200,000 clones, approximately 85% of them detected once, and about 1.2% sits in the top ten. The sample consisted of peripheral blood. The receptors derive from a man in his sixties who had recovered from COVID-19.

The CDR3 DNA follows: TGTGCCAGCAGCGTAGATCAGGTTTACAATGAGCAGTTCTTC. This translates into CASSVDQVYNEQFF. The rearrangement joins TRBV9 to TRBJ2-1; D ambiguous. CDR1 and CDR2 from the germline V gene are SGDLS and YYNGEE. There are 14 residues in the CDR3. V was clipped by 0 bases and J by 4 bases, with 8 bases between them.

This clone appeared a single time. The V call is TRBV20-1, the J call TRBJ1-1, with TRBD1 matching over 7 bases. V dropped 6 bases and J dropped 4; count of bases not matched to a gene: 2. Germline assignment: CDR1 DFQATT and CDR2 SNEGSKA (reference sequence). The CDR3 runs 11 residues. CDR3 sequence: CSASGGTEAFF. In DNA form, the CDR3 reads TGCAGTGCCTCAGGGGGCACTGAAGCTTTCTTT.

The chain combines TRBV7-3 with TRBJ1-5; 8 positions agree with TRBD1. The CDR3 spans 15 residues. Looked up from germline, CDR1 is SGHTA and CDR2 is FQGTGA. Trimming at V came to 5 bases and at J to 2 bases, leaving 5 bases not matched to a gene. CDR3 DNA: TGTGCCAGCAGCCTCGACAGGGGTGGCAATCAGCCCCAGCATTTT. Protein product: CASSLDRGGNQPQHF.

This chain joins TRBV7-3 and TRBJ2-2; D might be TRBD2 (5 bases). This CDR3 is built from 15 residues. Germline-derived CDR1 and CDR2 are SGHTA and FQGTGA. V was cut by 2 bases and J by 0 bases, with 7 bases left in between. This chain's CDR3 is CASSLYGANTGELFF. In DNA, the CDR3 is TGTGCCAGCAGCTTATACGGGGCGAACACCGGGGAGCTGTTTTTT.